This T cell receptor (beta chain) was documented in a study of T-cell reconstitution after alpha-beta-depleted transplantation in children (dated by TCRdb to about 2016). Study-wide context: The study quantitatively tracked T-cell immune reconstitution after TCRalphabeta/CD19-depleted allogeneic hematopoietic cell transplantation in children using TCR repertoire profiling. Study-level results and caveats: Apparently early alphabetaT-cell count recovery about two months after transplant reportedly relied on only several hundred rapidly expanded clones derived from non-depleted graft cells. The frequencies of hyperexpanded clones fell over the following months, and after one year, T-cell counts and TCRbeta diversity were mostly attributed to newly produced T cells. In some patients, the high TCRbeta diversity seen at day 60 was put down to recipient T cells and intrathymic progenitors that had survived conditioning.

Only a few counts were recorded for this clonotype. Its antigen is unknown. The sample holds no much larger clone one base away, and base qualities are not on file. To prepare the library, PCR was applied. Reads for this sample came from an Illumina HiSeq 2500. TCR libraries were prepared with molecular barcoding, using unique molecular identifiers to normalize TCRbeta repertoire quantification. TCRdb itself trimmed the public reads at Q25 with fastp, ran MiXCR and retained productive beta chains. Rows are combined by CDR3 protein, so each entry shows the most common genes and DNA. In all, the sample holds just over 950,000 distinct CDR3 sequences, and around 30% of those were seen once. The ten largest clonotypes hold more than 25% of the sample. The meaning of the sample's treatment or condition label: allogeneic hematopoietic cell transplantation with graft depleted of TCRalphabeta T cells and CD19 B cells. The transplant recipients were children given TCRalphabeta/CD19-depleted allogeneic hematopoietic cell grafts.

The CDR3 covers 17 residues, taking in both the cysteine and the phenylalanine. The read is trimmed to its CDR3 DNA, 51 bases read in frame from base 1. The germline V gene sets CDR1 to SGHVS and CDR2 to FQNEAQ. Trimming accounts for 5 bases at V and 0 bases at J, while the number of junction bases matched to no gene is 6. This receptor chain uses TRBV7-8 and TRBJ2-7; the junction holds 14 bases that match TRBD2. This TCR was sampled from a boy under two years old who had a stem cell transplant for SCID, so the T cells may come from the graft donor. Sequencing used PBMCs, mostly from graft donor cells, obtained 360 days after TCRalphabeta/CD19-depleted stem cell transplant. The encoded CDR3 is CASSEGLAGDLSYEQYF. The nucleotide sequence is TGTGCCAGCAGCGAGGGACTAGCGGGGGACCTCTCCTACGAGCAGTACTTC.